The following is a T cell receptor beta chain sequence with its context. This specimen comes from a study of T cell changes during pregnancy in multiple sclerosis. This CDR3 is built from 14 residues. Germline V gene data show CDR1 as GTSNPN and CDR2 as SVGIG (reference sequence). V was pared by 5 bases and J by 0 bases, with 6 bases of the junction left unmatched. Method: immunoSEQ multiplex PCR; TCRdb's copy keeps in-frame clones and lacks some. The table records some 14,000 clones, roughly nine tenths of them present only once. The origin of this receptor is a female donor in good health, enrolled as a control in a pregnancy study. This chain links TRBV30 with TRBJ2-5; 7 bases match TRBD1. The input for sequencing was CD8+ T cells from peripheral blood mononuclear cells, taken after pregnancy. The CDR3 bases are TGTGCCTGGGGTATTGGACAGGACCAAGAGACCCAGTACTTC. This codes for CAWGIGQDQETQYF.